This entry lists 8 T cell receptor beta chains sequenced from one sample in a study of shared clonotypes between healthy human individuals. Profiling relied on immunoSEQ multiplex PCR, and the TCRdb table lists in-frame clones only, not all of them. The sample yields 950,000 to 1,200,000 clones, around 77% seen once. Sequenced sample: memory CD4+ T cells from PBMCs. The sample's subset: CD45RA-negative fraction. These receptors were collected from a man aged 18 to 35 in good health. Some clones in this sample may be carry-over from other donors' samples.

The V gene is TRBV28, the J gene TRBJ1-4, with D possibly TRBD1 on 5 matching bases. The CDR3 has 14 amino acids. V dropped 6 bases and J dropped 3 bases, with 11 bases sitting between them. Germline CDR1 is MDHEN and CDR2 is SYDVKM. DNA for the CDR3: TGTGCCAGCAGCTCCCTGGGGGCTAATGAAAAACTGTTTTTT. Translation gives CASSSLGANEKLFF.

In regard to this clone: Other nucleotide sequences in the sample specify the same CDR3. The V call is TRBV30, the J call TRBJ2-5; D unresolved. The germline CDR1 and CDR2 sequences are GTSNPN and SVGIG (reference sequence). The V end was cut by 5 bases, the J end by 2 bases, with 9 bases between. The CDR3 sequence is 12 residues long. The CDR3 reads CAWGFPQETQYF. The CDR3, as DNA: TGTGCCTGGGGGTTCCCACAAGAGACCCAGTACTTC.

At least ten counts were recorded for this clone. The chain uses TRBV2 and TRBJ1-1; D uncertain. CDR1 and CDR2 from the germline V gene are SNHLY and FYNNEI. The CDR3 has 11 amino acids. Trimming pared 6 bases from V and 1 base from J, leaving 3 bases between. CDR3 amino acids: CASSQNTEAFF. As DNA, the CDR3 is TGTGCCAGCAGCCAGAACACTGAAGCTTTCTTT.

The chain combines TRBV19 with TRBJ1-3; D is perhaps TRBD1 (5 bases). The germline V gene encodes CDR1 LNHDA and CDR2 SQIVND (reference sequence). Trimming took off 7 bases at V and 6 bases at J, with 13 bases between the two ends. CDR3 length equals 13 residues. This CDR3 is CASIAGVTNTIYF. The CDR3 DNA reads TGTGCCAGTATCGCGGGGGTTACAAACACCATATATTTT.

The chain couples TRBV2 to TRBJ2-2; D gene uncertain. In germline, CDR1 is SNHLY, CDR2 FYNNEI. The CDR3 has 15 residues. V was trimmed by 3 bases and J by 4 bases, leaving 12 bases between them. The CDR3 loop is CASSEVQVVTGELFF. The CDR3 DNA reads as TGTGCCAGCAGTGAGGTTCAGGTTGTCACCGGGGAGCTGTTTTTT.

The chain couples TRBV11-2 to TRBJ2-3; 7 positions match TRBD2. The ends lost 2 bases at V and 9 bases at J; junction bases unmatched: 11. Germline V gives CDR1 SGHAT, CDR2 FQNNGV. This CDR3 spans 15 amino acids. The chain's CDR3 is CASSLLSSGTLTQYF. The CDR3 bases are TGTGCCAGCAGCTTACTGTCGAGCGGGACCTTGACGCAGTATTTT.

Here the CDR3 DNA reads TGTGCCAGCTCCCTAAATAACGGCAGAGGCATTACTAATGAAAAACTGTTTTTT. Translated, it gives CASSLNNGRGITNEKLFF. This chain joins TRBV18 and TRBJ1-4; unclear D gene. Trimming removed 6 bases from V and 2 bases from J, with 22 bases in between. Looked up from germline, CDR1 is KGHSH and CDR2 is LQKENI. CDR3 length: 18 amino acids.

This chain joins TRBV5-1 and TRBJ1-2; D is unresolved. The CDR3 runs to 12 residues. Trimming took off 0 bases at V and 8 bases at J, with 8 bases between the two ends. Germline assignment: CDR1 SGHRS and CDR2 YFSETQ. The CDR3 DNA follows: TGCGCCAGCAGCTTGGATCGGCGGGGCTACACCTTC. Its translation: CASSLDRRGYTF.